This entry concerns a single TCR beta chain. Its specificity is unknown. The data were obtained in a study of T cell responses to AZD1222 COVID-19 vaccine. General study results and limits: Repertoire sampling occurred only after the peak T cell response.

Using immunoSEQ multiplex PCR, the repertoire was profiled, and TCRdb retains in-frame clones only, with some absent. The sample includes some 140,000 clones, 80% to 95% of them seen just once. The CDR3 extends over 15 amino acids. CDR1 and CDR2 from the germline V gene are SGDLS and YYNGEE. The V end lost 0 bases, the J end lost 1 base, and 10 bases lay between the germline ends. The sample in question was peripheral blood, obtained on day 0 of AZD1222 vaccination. The genes are TRBV9 and TRBJ1-1, with D maybe TRBD1 (6 bases). This TCR came from an adult in good health. CDR3 in DNA: TGTGCCAGCAGCGTAGCGGGACAACCGAACACTGAAGCTTTCTTT. This translates into CASSVAGQPNTEAFF. Full variable domain (rest looked up from reference TRBV9 and TRBJ1-1): DSGVTQTPKHLITATGQRVTLRCSPRSGDLSVYWYQQSLDQGLQFLIQYYNGEERAKGNILERFSAQQFPDLHSELNLSSLELGDSALYFCASSVAGQPNTEAFFGQGTRLTVV.